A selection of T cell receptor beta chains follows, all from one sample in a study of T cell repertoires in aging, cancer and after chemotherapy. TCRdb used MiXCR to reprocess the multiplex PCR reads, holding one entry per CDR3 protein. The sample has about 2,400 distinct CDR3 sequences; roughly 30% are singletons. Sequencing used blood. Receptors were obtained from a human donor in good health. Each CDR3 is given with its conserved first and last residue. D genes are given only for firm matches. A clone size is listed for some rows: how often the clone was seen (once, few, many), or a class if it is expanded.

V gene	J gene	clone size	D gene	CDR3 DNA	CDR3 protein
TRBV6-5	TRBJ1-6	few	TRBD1	TGTGCCAGCAGAACCTGGGACAGGGGAAACCCAGGTTATAATTCACCCCTCCACTTT	CASRTWDRGNPGYNSPLHF
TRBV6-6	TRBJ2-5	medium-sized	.	TGTGCCAGCAGTTACTCGAACAGGGAGGAGACCCAGTACTTC	CASSYSNREETQYF
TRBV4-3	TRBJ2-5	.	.	TGCGCCAGCAGCCAGCGACCGGGGCCACGTAAAACCCAGTACTTC	CASSQRPGPRKTQYF
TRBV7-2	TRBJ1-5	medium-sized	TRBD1	TGTGCCAGCAGTTCCGGACAGGACACTTATAGCAATCAGCCCCAGCATTTT	CASSSGQDTYSNQPQHF
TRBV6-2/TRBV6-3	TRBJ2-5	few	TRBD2	TGTGCCAGCAGTCAACTAGCGGGGGGCTCCAACTTC	CASSQLAGGSNF
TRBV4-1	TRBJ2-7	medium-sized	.	TGCGCCAAAGCCCCGGACAGTAGCTACGAGCAGTACTTC	CAKAPDSSYEQYF
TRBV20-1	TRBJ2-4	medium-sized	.	TGCAGCGGGACGGACCTTCAAGGGAACAAAAACATTCAGTACTTC	CSGTDLQGNKNIQYF
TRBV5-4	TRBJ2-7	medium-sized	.	TGTGCCAGCAGCTTGGGTGACATGACCTACGAGCAGTACTTC	CASSLGDMTYEQYF
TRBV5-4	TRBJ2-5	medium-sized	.	TGTGCCAGCTTGGCAAGCGGGCAAGAGACCCAGTACTTC	CASLASGQETQYF
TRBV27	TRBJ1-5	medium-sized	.	TGTGCCAGCAGCCCGGTGGTAGGTAGCAATCAGCCCCAGCATTTT	CASSPVVGSNQPQHF